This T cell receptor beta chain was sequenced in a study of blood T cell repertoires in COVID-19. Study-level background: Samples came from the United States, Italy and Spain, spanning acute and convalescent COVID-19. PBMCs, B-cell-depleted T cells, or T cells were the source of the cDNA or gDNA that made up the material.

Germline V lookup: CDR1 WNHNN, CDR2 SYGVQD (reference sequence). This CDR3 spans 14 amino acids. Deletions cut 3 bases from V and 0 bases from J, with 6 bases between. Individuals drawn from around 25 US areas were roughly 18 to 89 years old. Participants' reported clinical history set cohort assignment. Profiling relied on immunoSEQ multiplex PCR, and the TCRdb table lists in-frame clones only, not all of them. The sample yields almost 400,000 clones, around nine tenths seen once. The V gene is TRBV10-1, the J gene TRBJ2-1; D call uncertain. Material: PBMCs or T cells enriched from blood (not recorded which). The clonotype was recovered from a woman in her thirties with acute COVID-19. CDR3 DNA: TGCGCCAGCAGTGAACACCCCTCCTACAATGAGCAGTTCTTC. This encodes CASSEHPSYNEQFF.